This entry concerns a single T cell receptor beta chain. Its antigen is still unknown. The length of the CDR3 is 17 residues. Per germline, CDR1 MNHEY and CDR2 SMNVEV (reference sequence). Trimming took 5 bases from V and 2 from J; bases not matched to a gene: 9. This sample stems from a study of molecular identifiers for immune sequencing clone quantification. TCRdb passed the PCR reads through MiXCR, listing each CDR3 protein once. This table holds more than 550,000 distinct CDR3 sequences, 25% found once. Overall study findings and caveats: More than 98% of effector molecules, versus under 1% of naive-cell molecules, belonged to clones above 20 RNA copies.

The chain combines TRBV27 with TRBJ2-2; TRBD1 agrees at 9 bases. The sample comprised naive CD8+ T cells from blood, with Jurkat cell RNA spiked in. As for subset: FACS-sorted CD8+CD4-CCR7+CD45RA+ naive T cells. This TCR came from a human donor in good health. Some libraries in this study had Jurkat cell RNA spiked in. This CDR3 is CASSTLPGQGNTGELFF. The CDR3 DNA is TGTGCCAGCAGTACATTACCGGGACAGGGCAACACCGGGGAGCTGTTTTTT.